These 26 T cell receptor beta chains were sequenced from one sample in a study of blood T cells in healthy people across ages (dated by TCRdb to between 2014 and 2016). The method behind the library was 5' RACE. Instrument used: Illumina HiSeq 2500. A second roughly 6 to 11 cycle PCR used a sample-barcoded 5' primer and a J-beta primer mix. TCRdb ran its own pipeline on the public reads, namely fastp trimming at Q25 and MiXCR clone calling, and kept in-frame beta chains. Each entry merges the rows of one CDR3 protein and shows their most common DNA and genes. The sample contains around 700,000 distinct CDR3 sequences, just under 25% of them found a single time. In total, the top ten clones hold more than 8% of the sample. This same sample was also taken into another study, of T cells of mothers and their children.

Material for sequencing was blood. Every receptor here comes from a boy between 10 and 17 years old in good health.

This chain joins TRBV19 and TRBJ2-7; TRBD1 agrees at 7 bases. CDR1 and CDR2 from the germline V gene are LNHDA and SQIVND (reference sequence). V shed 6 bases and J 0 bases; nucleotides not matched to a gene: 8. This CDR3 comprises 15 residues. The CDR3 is CASREQGKSSYEQYF. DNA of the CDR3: TGTGCCAGTAGAGAACAGGGGAAGAGCTCCTACGAGCAGTACTTC.

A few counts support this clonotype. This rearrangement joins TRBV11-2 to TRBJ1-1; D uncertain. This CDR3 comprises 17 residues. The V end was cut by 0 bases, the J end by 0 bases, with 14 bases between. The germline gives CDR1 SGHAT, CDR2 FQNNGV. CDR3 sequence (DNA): TGTGCCAGCAGCTTAGAGGGAGAGGTCGCTTTGAACACTGAAGCTTTCTTT. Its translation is CASSLEGEVALNTEAFF.

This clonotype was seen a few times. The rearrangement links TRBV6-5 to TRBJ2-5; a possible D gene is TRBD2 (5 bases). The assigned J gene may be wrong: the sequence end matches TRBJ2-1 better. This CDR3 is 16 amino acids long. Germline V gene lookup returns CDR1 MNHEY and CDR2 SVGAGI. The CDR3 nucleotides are TGTGCCAGCAGTTACTCCCGCGGGTTGGGGTACAATGAGCAGTTCTTC. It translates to CASSYSRGLGYNEQFF.

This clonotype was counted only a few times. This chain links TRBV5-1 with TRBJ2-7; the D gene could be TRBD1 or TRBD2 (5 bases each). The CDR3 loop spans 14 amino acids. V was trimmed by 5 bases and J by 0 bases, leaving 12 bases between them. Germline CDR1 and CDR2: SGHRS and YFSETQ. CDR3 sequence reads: CASRPGTVSYEQYF. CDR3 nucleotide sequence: TGCGCCAGCAGACCTGGGACGGTCTCCTACGAGCAGTACTTC.

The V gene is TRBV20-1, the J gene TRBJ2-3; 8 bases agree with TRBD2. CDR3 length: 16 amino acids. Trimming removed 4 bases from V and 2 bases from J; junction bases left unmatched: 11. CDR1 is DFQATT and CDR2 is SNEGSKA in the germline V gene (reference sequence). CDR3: CSATENSGSFTDTQYF. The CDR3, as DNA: TGCAGTGCTACCGAAAACAGCGGGAGCTTCACAGATACGCAGTATTTT.

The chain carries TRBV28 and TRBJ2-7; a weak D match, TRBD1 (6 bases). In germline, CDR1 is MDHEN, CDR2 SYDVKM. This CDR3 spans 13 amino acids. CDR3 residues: CASAGQQPYEQYF. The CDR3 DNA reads TGTGCGAGTGCAGGACAGCAACCCTACGAGCAGTACTTC.

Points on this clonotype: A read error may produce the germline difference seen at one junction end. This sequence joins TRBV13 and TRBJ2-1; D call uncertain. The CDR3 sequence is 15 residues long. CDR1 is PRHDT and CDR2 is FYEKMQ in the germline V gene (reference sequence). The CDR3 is CASSWGSSSYNEQFF. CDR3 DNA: TGTGCCAGCAGCTGGGGTTCAAGCTCCTACAACGAGCAGTTCTTC.

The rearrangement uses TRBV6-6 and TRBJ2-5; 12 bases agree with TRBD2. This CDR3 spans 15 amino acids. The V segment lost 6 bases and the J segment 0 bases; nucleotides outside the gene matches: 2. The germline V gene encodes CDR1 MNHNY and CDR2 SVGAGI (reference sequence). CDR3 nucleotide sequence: TGTGCCAGCAGGACTAGCGGGGGATACCAAGAGACCCAGTACTTC. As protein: CASRTSGGYQETQYF.

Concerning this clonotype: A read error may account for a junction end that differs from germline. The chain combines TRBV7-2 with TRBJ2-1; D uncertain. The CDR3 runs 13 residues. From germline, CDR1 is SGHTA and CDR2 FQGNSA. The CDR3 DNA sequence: TGTGCCAGCAGCCTCACAGAGTACAATGGGCAGTTCTTC. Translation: CASSLTEYNGQFF.

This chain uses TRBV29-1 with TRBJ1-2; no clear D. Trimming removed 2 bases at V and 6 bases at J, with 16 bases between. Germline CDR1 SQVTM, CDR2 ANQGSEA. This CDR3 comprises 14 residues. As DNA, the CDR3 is TGCAGCGTTGAACGGGCGGGGAGTATGAATGGCTACACCTTC. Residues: CSVERAGSMNGYTF.

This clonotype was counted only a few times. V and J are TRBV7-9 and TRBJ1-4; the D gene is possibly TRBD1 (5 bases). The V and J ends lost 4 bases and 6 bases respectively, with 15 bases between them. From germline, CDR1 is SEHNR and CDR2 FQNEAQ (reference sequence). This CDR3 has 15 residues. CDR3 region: CASSSAALGDEKLFF. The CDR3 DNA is TGTGCCAGCAGCTCCGCAGCGTTGGGGGATGAAAAACTGTTTTTT. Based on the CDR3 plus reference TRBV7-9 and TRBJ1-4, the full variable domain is DTGVSQNPRHKITKRGQNVTFRCDPISEHNRLYWYRQTLGQGPEFLTYFQNEAQLEKSRLLSDRFSAERPKGSFSTLEIQRTEQGDSAMYLCASSSAALGDEKLFFGSGTQLSVL.

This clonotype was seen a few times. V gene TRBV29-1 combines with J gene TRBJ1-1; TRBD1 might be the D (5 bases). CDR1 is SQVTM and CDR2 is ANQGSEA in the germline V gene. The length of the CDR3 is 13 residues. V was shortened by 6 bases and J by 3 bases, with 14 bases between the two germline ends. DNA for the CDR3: TGCAGCGTCCAAGTGGGGGGAGACACTGAAGCTTTCTTT. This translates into CSVQVGGDTEAFF.

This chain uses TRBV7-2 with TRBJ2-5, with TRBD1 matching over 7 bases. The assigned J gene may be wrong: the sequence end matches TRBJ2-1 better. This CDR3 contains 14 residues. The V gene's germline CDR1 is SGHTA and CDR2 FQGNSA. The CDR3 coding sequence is TGTGCCAGCAAAACCGGGACAGAATACAATGAGCAGTTCTTC. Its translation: CASKTGTEYNEQFF.

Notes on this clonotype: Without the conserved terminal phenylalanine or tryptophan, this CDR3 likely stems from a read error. The CDR3 DNA reads as TGTGCCAGCAGCCCGGGGGGGACAGGTGTTAGTGGCTACACCATC. This sequence encodes CASSPGGTGVSGYTI. The chain is built from TRBV7-8 and TRBJ1-2; 8 nucleotides line up with TRBD1. Germline loops: CDR1 SGHVS, CDR2 FQNEAQ. The CDR3 is 15 amino acids. V dropped 5 bases and J dropped 7; count of bases not matched to a gene: 12.

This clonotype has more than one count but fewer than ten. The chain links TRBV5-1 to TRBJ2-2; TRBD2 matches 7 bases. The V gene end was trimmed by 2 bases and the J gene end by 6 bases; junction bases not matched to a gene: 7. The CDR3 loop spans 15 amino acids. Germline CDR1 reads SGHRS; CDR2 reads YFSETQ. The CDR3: CASSFGGGPAGELFF. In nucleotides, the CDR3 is TGCGCCAGCAGCTTCGGGGGAGGGCCCGCCGGGGAGCTGTTTTTT.

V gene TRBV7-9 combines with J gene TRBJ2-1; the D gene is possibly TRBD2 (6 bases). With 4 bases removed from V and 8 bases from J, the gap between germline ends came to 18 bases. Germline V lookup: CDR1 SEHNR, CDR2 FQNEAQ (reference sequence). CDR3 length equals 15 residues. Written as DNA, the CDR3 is TGTGCCAGCAGCTACATTAGTGGGGGAGGCGATGAGCAGTTCTTC. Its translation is CASSYISGGGDEQFF.

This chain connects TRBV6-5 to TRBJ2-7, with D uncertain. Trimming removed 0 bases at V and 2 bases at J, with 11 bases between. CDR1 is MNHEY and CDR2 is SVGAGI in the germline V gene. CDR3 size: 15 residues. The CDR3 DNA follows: TGTGCCAGCAGTTACTCCATACTTTCGACCTACGAGCAGTACTTC. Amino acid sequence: CASSYSILSTYEQYF.

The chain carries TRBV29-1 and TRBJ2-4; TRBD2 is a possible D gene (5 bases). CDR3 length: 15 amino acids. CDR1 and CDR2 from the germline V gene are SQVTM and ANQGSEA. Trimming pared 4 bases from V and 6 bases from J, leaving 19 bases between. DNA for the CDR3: TGCAGCGTTGTGAGAGGGCTTCAAACACGAAACATTCAGTACTTC. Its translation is CSVVRGLQTRNIQYF. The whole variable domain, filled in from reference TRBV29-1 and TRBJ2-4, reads SAVISQKPSRDICQRGTSLTIQCQVDSQVTMMFWYRQQPGQSLTLIATANQGSEATYESGFVIDKFPISRPNLTFSTLTVSNMSPEDSSIYLCSVVRGLQTRNIQYFGAGTRLSVL.

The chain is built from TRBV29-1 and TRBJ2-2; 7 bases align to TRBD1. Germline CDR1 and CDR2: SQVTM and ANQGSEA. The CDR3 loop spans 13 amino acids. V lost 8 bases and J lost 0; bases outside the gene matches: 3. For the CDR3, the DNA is TGCAGCACGGGACAGCCGAACACCGGGGAGCTGTTTTTT. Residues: CSTGQPNTGELFF.

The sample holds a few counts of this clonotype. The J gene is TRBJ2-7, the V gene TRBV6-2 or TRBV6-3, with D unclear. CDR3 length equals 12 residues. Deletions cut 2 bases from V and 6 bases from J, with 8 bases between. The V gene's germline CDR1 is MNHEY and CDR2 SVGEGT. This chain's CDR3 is CASSYSSPEQYF. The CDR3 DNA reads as TGTGCCAGCAGTTACAGTTCCCCCGAGCAGTACTTC.

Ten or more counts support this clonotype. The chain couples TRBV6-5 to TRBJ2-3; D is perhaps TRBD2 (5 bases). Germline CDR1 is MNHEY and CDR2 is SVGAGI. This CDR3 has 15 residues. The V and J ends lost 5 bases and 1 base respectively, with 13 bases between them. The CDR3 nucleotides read TGTGCCAGCAGTCCCTCCGGAGGAGGCACAGATACGCAGTATTTT. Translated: CASSPSGGGTDTQYF.

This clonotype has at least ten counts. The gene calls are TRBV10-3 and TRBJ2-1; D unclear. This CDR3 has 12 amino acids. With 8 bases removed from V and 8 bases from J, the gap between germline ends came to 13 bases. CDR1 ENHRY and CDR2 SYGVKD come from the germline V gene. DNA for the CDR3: TGTGCCATCTCGGACCCTTTGGATGAGCAGTTCTTC. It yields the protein CAISDPLDEQFF.

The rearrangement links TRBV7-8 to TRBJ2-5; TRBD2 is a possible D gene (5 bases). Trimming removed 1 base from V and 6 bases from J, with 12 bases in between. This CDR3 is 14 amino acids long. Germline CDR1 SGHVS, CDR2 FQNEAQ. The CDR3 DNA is TGTGCCAGCAGCTTAGATCGGGGATGGAAGACCCAGTACTTC. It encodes CASSLDRGWKTQYF.

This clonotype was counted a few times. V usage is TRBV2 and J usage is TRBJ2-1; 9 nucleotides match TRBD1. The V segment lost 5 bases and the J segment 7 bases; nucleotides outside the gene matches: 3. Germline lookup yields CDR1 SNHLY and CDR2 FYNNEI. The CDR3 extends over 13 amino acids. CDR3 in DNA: TGTGCCAGCAGTTGGGACAGGGAGAATGAGCAGTTCTTC. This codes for CASSWDRENEQFF.

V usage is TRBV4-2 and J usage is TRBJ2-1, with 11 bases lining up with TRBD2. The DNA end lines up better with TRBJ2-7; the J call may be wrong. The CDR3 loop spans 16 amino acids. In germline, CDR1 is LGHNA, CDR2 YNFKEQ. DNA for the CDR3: TGTGCCAGCAGCCCGAGCCCTCTAGCGGGAGGCTACGAGCAGTACTTC. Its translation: CASSPSPLAGGYEQYF.

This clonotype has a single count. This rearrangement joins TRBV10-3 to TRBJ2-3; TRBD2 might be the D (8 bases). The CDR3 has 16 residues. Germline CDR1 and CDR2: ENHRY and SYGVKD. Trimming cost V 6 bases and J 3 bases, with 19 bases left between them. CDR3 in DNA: TGTGCCATCAGGGGGACAGACGGACTAGCTACAGATACGCAGTATTTT. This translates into CAIRGTDGLATDTQYF.